The 31 T cell receptor beta chains in this list originate from one sample, sequenced in a study of vaccination and CD4 T cells after COVID-19. The treatment here: roughly 10-day PBMC culture with coronavirus spike peptide pools or control peptides (ViraFEST assay). The Oncomine TCR Beta short-read assay was applied to DNA of cultured CD4+ T cells. TCRdb called the PCR reads again in MiXCR, with one record for every CDR3 protein. Of 20,000 to 25,000 distinct CDR3 sequences listed, about 62% are singletons. No cognate antigen is known for these TCRs. Material: CD4+ T cells from blood, cultured in vitro, obtained before SARS-CoV-2 vaccination. The receptors originated from a human donor who received a COVID-19 vaccine.

This chain connects TRBV24-1 to TRBJ2-1; D call uncertain. Germline CDR1 KGHDR, CDR2 SFDVKD. V dropped 5 bases and J dropped 10 bases, with 11 bases sitting between them. The CDR3 contains 12 residues. The CDR3 DNA sequence: TGTGCCACCAGTGGCGGTGGGTCGGAGCAGTTCTTC. It translates to CATSGGGSEQFF.

The chain recombines TRBV7-3 with TRBJ2-1, with unresolved D. The V gene lost 7 bases and the J gene lost 5 bases, with 12 bases spanning the gap. The V gene's germline CDR1 is SGHTA and CDR2 FQGTGA. The CDR3 runs 13 residues. As DNA, the CDR3 is TGTGCCAGCACAGGTAGCCTCCACAATGAGCAGTTCTTC. It codes for CASTGSLHNEQFF.

The gene calls are TRBV6-1 and TRBJ2-5; D is perhaps TRBD1 (5 bases). The V and J ends lost 8 bases and 4 bases respectively, with 14 bases between them. The germline CDR1 and CDR2 sequences are MNHNS and SASEGT. The CDR3 is 13 amino acids. The CDR3 region is CASLEGVGETQYF. DNA of the CDR3: TGTGCCAGCCTTGAAGGGGTAGGAGAGACCCAGTACTTC.

V and J are TRBV7-9 and TRBJ1-1; a possible D gene is TRBD1 (6 bases). Germline CDR1 is SEHNR and CDR2 is FQNEAQ (reference sequence). The CDR3 is 14 residues long. The ends were cut back, 5 bases at V and 4 bases at J, with 14 bases in the middle. The CDR3 sequence is CASSPGGRATEAFF. In DNA form, the CDR3 reads TGTGCCAGCAGCCCGGGGGGCCGGGCCACTGAAGCTTTCTTT.

This clonotype was recorded once. The rearrangement links TRBV6-1 to TRBJ2-3; the match to TRBD2 covers 7 bases. CDR1 MNHNS and CDR2 SASEGT come from the germline V gene. This CDR3 comprises 17 residues. Trimming took 5 bases from V and 6 from J; bases not matched to a gene: 17. The CDR3 bases are TGTGCCAGCAGTCAACAGCACGGGGCGGGAGTCTGGGATACGCAGTATTTT. Translation: CASSQQHGAGVWDTQYF.

This clonotype occurred once. This rearrangement joins TRBV20-1 to TRBJ1-3; D is undetermined. Germline CDR1 is DFQATT and CDR2 is SNEGSKA (reference sequence). V was trimmed by 0 bases and J by 3 bases, leaving 15 bases between them. The CDR3 has 16 amino acids. This CDR3 is CSARERGPRRGNTIYF. CDR3 in DNA: TGCAGTGCTAGAGAGAGAGGACCCCGGCGTGGAAACACCATATATTTT.

The V call is TRBV7-9, the J call TRBJ2-7; 8 nucleotides line up with TRBD1. The germline V gene encodes CDR1 SEHNR and CDR2 FQNEAQ (reference sequence). J gave up 5 bases and V 1 base, and 4 bases lay outside the gene matches. The CDR3 totals 14 residues. The chain's CDR3 is CASSLDATGDEQYF. The CDR3 nucleotides are TGTGCCAGCAGCTTAGATGCGACAGGGGACGAGCAGTACTTC.

This chain joins TRBV5-4 and TRBJ1-1; D unclear. CDR3 length equals 16 residues. The V gene lost 0 bases and the J gene lost 1 base, with 13 bases spanning the gap. Germline V gene data show CDR1 as SGHNT and CDR2 as YYREEE (reference sequence). Here the CDR3 DNA reads TGTGCCAGCAGCTTGGGGCCCGGGGTAGGGAACACTGAAGCTTTCTTT. Amino acids: CASSLGPGVGNTEAFF.

This clonotype was recorded only once. The V call is TRBV18, the J call TRBJ2-3; unclear D gene. Trimming left V 2 bases short and J 0 bases short, with 12 bases between. Germline values: CDR1 KGHSH, CDR2 LQKENI. CDR3 length: 16 amino acids. Here the CDR3 DNA reads TGTGCCAGCTCACCAGGCCGGCGTCCTAGCACAGATACGCAGTATTTT. As protein: CASSPGRRPSTDTQYF.

The V call is TRBV19, the J call TRBJ1-2, with D maybe TRBD1 (5 bases). The germline gives CDR1 LNHDA, CDR2 SQIVND (reference sequence). The CDR3 length is 17 residues. V shed 0 bases and J shed 1 base, with 15 bases lying between them. CDR3 nucleotides: TGTGCCAGTAGTATAGATTTTCGAGGGGCGCGTAACTATGGCTACACCTTC. Translated: CASSIDFRGARNYGYTF.

This clonotype was detected only once. The rearrangement links TRBV27 to TRBJ2-7; unclear D gene. V lost 3 bases and J lost 5, with 11 bases in between. The germline CDR1 and CDR2 sequences are MNHEY and SMNVEV (reference sequence). The CDR3 is 13 residues long. CDR3 loop: CASSFSGRDEQYF. The CDR3 DNA is TGTGCCAGCAGTTTTTCGGGTAGGGACGAGCAGTACTTC.

The chain combines TRBV5-4 with TRBJ2-3, with TRBD2 matching over 8 bases. Trimming removed 0 bases from V and 6 bases from J; junction bases left unmatched: 3. This CDR3 region has 14 residues. In germline, CDR1 is SGHNT, CDR2 YYREEE (reference sequence). The chain's CDR3 is CASSLERGSDTQYF. CDR3 DNA: TGTGCCAGCAGCTTGGAGCGGGGGAGTGATACGCAGTATTTT.

This chain connects TRBV6-1 to TRBJ2-3, with 9 bases identical to TRBD2. Looked up from germline, CDR1 is MNHNS and CDR2 is SASEGT. The CDR3 runs to 16 residues. V trimming: 5 bases; J trimming: 1 base; junction bases outside the gene matches: 7. CDR3 residues: CASSPLTSGGTDTQYF. The CDR3 DNA is TGTGCCAGCAGTCCCCTGACTAGCGGTGGCACAGATACGCAGTATTTT.

The chain combines TRBV6-1 with TRBJ1-6; tentative D call: TRBD1 (6 bases). Per germline, CDR1 MNHNS and CDR2 SASEGT. The CDR3 totals 15 residues. V lost 4 bases to trimming and J lost 8 bases, with 15 bases between them. CDR3 coding DNA: TGTGCCAGCAGTGGAGCCGGGACACCTGATTCACCCCTCCACTTT. Protein: CASSGAGTPDSPLHF.

The V gene is TRBV11-2, the J gene TRBJ2-3; 8 bases are a match to TRBD2. V was pared by 2 bases and J by 7 bases, with 8 bases of the junction left unmatched. CDR1 and CDR2 from the germline V gene are SGHAT and FQNNGV. The CDR3 consists of 15 residues. The CDR3 sequence is CASSLTTGGDNTQYF. The CDR3 DNA is TGTGCCAGCAGCTTAACAACGGGGGGGGATAATACGCAGTATTTT.

The table lists this clonotype with a few counts. The rearrangement links TRBV7-8 to TRBJ2-3, with D maybe TRBD1 (5 bases). The V and J ends lost 3 bases and 0 bases respectively, with 13 bases between them. The CDR3 loop spans 16 amino acids. The germline V gene has CDR1 SGHVS and CDR2 FQNEAQ. The DNA of the CDR3 is TGTGCCAGCAGCTTTGTTGATAGGGGAAGCACAGATACGCAGTATTTT. Translation gives CASSFVDRGSTDTQYF.

This chain connects TRBV12-3 or TRBV12-4 to TRBJ1-2; TRBD1 might be the D (6 bases). The CDR3 spans 16 residues. V gave up 3 bases and J gave up 1 base, with 15 bases separating them. This CDR3 reads CASSLLGARNNYGYTF. Written as DNA, the CDR3 is TGTGCCAGCAGTTTGTTGGGGGCGCGGAATAACTATGGCTACACCTTC.

This rearrangement joins TRBV20-1 to TRBJ2-3; possibly TRBD2 for D (7 bases). Germline CDR1 is DFQATT and CDR2 is SNEGSKA (reference sequence). The CDR3 length is 15 residues. Here the CDR3 DNA reads TGCAGAGCGTTAAGGGGGGGGGACAACACAGATACGCAGTATTTT. Residues: CRALRGGDNTDTQYF.

V and J are TRBV24-1 and TRBJ2-7, with 9 bases lining up with TRBD1. The CDR3 consists of 15 residues. The junction had 5 bases not matched to a gene; V was cut back by 2 bases and J by 4 bases. Germline V CDR1 and CDR2: KGHDR, SFDVKD. CDR3 coding DNA: TGTGCCACCAGTGATTCCGGGACAGGGTCATACGAGCAGTACTTC. Its translation is CATSDSGTGSYEQYF.

The table lists this clonotype with a count of one. The chain has TRBV24-1 and TRBJ2-5; TRBD1 matches 7 bases. CDR1 is KGHDR, CDR2 SFDVKD, per germline. The CDR3 extends over 15 amino acids. Unmatched junction bases numbered 4, after V lost 2 bases and J lost 2 bases. This chain's CDR3 is CATSDSRDRQETQYF. For the CDR3, the DNA is TGTGCCACCAGTGATTCCCGGGACAGACAAGAGACCCAGTACTTC.

The CDR3 DNA sequence: TGCGCCAGCAGTGCCGCCGGACTGCCCGATCAAGAGACCCAGTACTTC. It translates to CASSAAGLPDQETQYF. This chain connects TRBV10-2 to TRBJ2-5, with D possibly TRBD2 on 5 matching bases. Germline assignment: CDR1 WSHSY and CDR2 SAAADI. The CDR3 has 16 amino acids. V lost 4 bases to trimming and J lost 2 bases, with 17 bases between them.

This clonotype was seen a few times. This chain links TRBV11-3 with TRBJ2-3; D tentatively reads TRBD1 or TRBD2 (6 bases each). V lost 2 bases to trimming and J lost 5 bases, with 17 bases between them. The CDR3 sequence is 16 residues long. Germline values: CDR1 SGHNT, CDR2 YENEEA. CDR3 loop: CASSLPLAMTGDTQYF. Here the CDR3 DNA reads TGTGCCAGCAGCTTACCCCTAGCGATGACAGGAGATACGCAGTATTTT.

This clonotype was observed a handful of times. J is TRBJ1-6 and V is TRBV6-1, with 7 positions matching TRBD1. Trimming took 4 bases from V and 3 from J; bases not matched to a gene: 3. Germline CDR1 is MNHNS and CDR2 is SASEGT. The CDR3 covers 15 residues. The CDR3 sequence: CASSAQGFYNSPLHF. CDR3 DNA: TGTGCCAGCAGTGCACAGGGGTTCTATAATTCACCCCTCCACTTT.

The rearrangement joins TRBV30 to TRBJ1-6; TRBD1 matches at 8 bases. This CDR3 is 13 amino acids long. Per the germline V gene, CDR1 is GTSNPN and CDR2 is SVGIG (reference sequence). The CDR3 DNA sequence: TGTGCTGGCGGACAGGGAGGAAATTCACCCCTCCACTTT. This encodes CAGGQGGNSPLHF.

The rearrangement links TRBV6-1 to TRBJ1-2; TRBD1 is a possible D gene (5 bases). The V end lost 6 bases, the J end lost 2 bases, and 25 bases lay between the germline ends. The CDR3 consists of 18 residues. From germline, CDR1 is MNHNS and CDR2 SASEGT. The DNA for the CDR3 is TGTGCCAGCAGGCATAGTGTTCAGGGCCACACATCGAACTATGGCTACACCTTC. Amino acid sequence: CASRHSVQGHTSNYGYTF.

This clonotype was seen a single time. The chain links TRBV7-9 to TRBJ1-2; D not certain. V was clipped by 4 bases and J by 0 bases, with 15 bases between them. This CDR3 has 16 amino acids. CDR1 SEHNR and CDR2 FQNEAQ come from the germline V gene (reference sequence). The chain's CDR3 is CASSSRWVGANYGYTF. The CDR3 DNA is TGTGCCAGCAGCTCGCGGTGGGTCGGGGCTAACTATGGCTACACCTTC.

This clonotype has a single count. V and J are TRBV24-1 and TRBJ2-2; 10 bases agree with TRBD1. CDR3 length equals 18 residues. Per germline, CDR1 KGHDR and CDR2 SFDVKD. Germline trimming cut 2 bases from V and 6 bases from J; bases unmatched to any gene: 11. The CDR3 sequence is CATSDSRRQGAGAGELFF. As DNA, the CDR3 is TGTGCCACCAGTGATTCCCGAAGACAGGGGGCCGGTGCCGGGGAGCTGTTTTTT.

J is TRBJ1-1 and V is TRBV9; a possible D gene is TRBD1 (5 bases). This CDR3 spans 15 amino acids. V dropped 0 bases and J dropped 1 base, with 10 bases sitting between them. Per germline, CDR1 SGDLS and CDR2 YYNGEE. For the CDR3, the DNA is TGTGCCAGCAGCGTAGAGGCGGGGACGAACACTGAAGCTTTCTTT. Its protein product is CASSVEAGTNTEAFF.

V is TRBV30 and J is TRBJ1-2; D perhaps matches TRBD1 (6 bases). The CDR3 loop spans 11 amino acids. The germline CDR1 and CDR2 sequences are GTSNPN and SVGIG (reference sequence). Trimming stripped 4 bases from V and 6 bases from J, with 9 bases between. The CDR3 region is CAWNGGHGYTF. DNA for the CDR3: TGTGCCTGGAATGGGGGCCATGGCTACACCTTC.

V and J are TRBV7-6 and TRBJ2-5; D is undetermined. This CDR3 region has 14 residues. V lost 2 bases, J lost 5 bases, and 12 bases lay in between. CDR1 and CDR2 from the germline V gene are SGHVS and FNYEAQ. The CDR3: CASSLRLIRETQYF. CDR3 nucleotides: TGTGCCAGCAGCTTACGGCTGATTCGCGAGACCCAGTACTTC.

V is TRBV20-1 and J is TRBJ2-5; no firm D call. Looked up from germline, CDR1 is DFQATT and CDR2 is SNEGSKA (reference sequence). This CDR3 has 12 residues. Trimming removed 3 bases at V and 0 bases at J, with 5 bases between. CDR3: CSASEYQETQYF. The CDR3 DNA sequence: TGCAGTGCTAGTGAATACCAAGAGACCCAGTACTTC.